These 31 T cell receptor beta chains were all obtained from the same sample, sequenced in a study of blood T cell repertoires in COVID-19. Sequencing used immunoSEQ multiplex PCR; TCRdb keeps in-frame clones, though not all of them. The sample yields 150,000 to 200,000 clones, 85% to 90% seen once. Sequenced material: peripheral blood. The source of these receptors is a man between 35 and 55 years old with active or convalescent COVID-19.

In DNA form, the CDR3 reads TGTGCCAGCAACCCTAGCGGGATCGCAAATACGCAGTATTTT. This sequence encodes CASNPSGIANTQYF. The chain is built from TRBV5-4 and TRBJ2-3; 9 positions agree with TRBD2. J lost 7 bases, V lost 6 bases, and 9 bases had no gene match. The CDR3 totals 14 residues. Germline lookup yields CDR1 SGHNT and CDR2 YYREEE (reference sequence). Looking up the rest from reference TRBV5-4 and TRBJ2-3 gives the full variable domain: ETGVTQSPTHLIKTRGQQVTLRCSSQSGHNTVSWYQQALGQGPQFIFQYYREEENGRGNFPPRFSGLQFPNYSSELNVNALELDDSALYLCASNPSGIANTQYFGPGTRLTVL.

The J gene is TRBJ1-1, the V gene TRBV5-5; D is ambiguous. The CDR3 sequence is 15 residues long. Trimming removed 5 bases from V and 1 base from J, with 15 bases in between. The germline V gene encodes CDR1 SGHKS and CDR2 YYEKEE (reference sequence). This CDR3 reads CASRVPLTKNTEAFF. The CDR3, as DNA: TGTGCCAGCAGGGTCCCGCTAACTAAGAACACTGAAGCTTTCTTT.

The rearrangement uses TRBV5-8 and TRBJ2-2; 12 bases match TRBD1. Germline V gene data show CDR1 as SGHTS and CDR2 as YDEGEE. The CDR3 contains 18 residues. V was clipped by 0 bases and J by 1 base; unmatched bases: 4. The CDR3 reads CASSLEGQGARNTGELFF. DNA for the CDR3: TGTGCCAGCAGCTTGGAGGGACAGGGGGCGCGGAACACCGGGGAGCTGTTTTTT.

This chain connects TRBV4-3 to TRBJ2-7, with D possibly being TRBD1 (6 bases). The CDR3 consists of 15 residues. Germline V CDR1 and CDR2: LGHNA, YSLEER. V was pared by 4 bases and J by 5 bases, with 18 bases between. CDR3 loop: CASSRTAGDPHEQYF. DNA for the CDR3: TGCGCCAGCAGCCGCACGGCAGGGGATCCCCACGAGCAGTACTTC.

V usage is TRBV14 and J usage is TRBJ2-2; 8 bases fit TRBD1. CDR3 size: 16 residues. The junction had 5 bases not matched to a gene; V was cut back by 2 bases and J by 3 bases. CDR1 is SGHDN and CDR2 is FVKESK in the germline V gene. For the CDR3, the DNA is TGTGCCAGCAGCCAAATCAGGGGGCTCGACACCGGGGAGCTGTTTTTT. Translation: CASSQIRGLDTGELFF. The variable domain in full, completed from reference TRBV14 and TRBJ2-2, reads EAGVTQFPSHSVIEKGQTVTLRCDPISGHDNLYWYRRVMGKEIKFLLHFVKESKQDESGMPNNRFLAERTGGTYSTLKVQPAELEDSGVYFCASSQIRGLDTGELFFGEGSRLTVL.

This chain connects TRBV27 to TRBJ1-2; unclear D gene. Trimming stripped 0 bases from V and 2 bases from J, with 4 bases between. Germline values: CDR1 MNHEY, CDR2 SMNVEV (reference sequence). CDR3 size: 13 residues. CDR3 coding DNA: TGTGCCAGCAGTTTATCAGCGAACTATGGCTACACCTTC. Protein: CASSLSANYGYTF.

The chain employs TRBV7-6 and TRBJ1-5; D remains ambiguous. The CDR3 contains 14 residues. Germline CDR1 SGHVS, CDR2 FNYEAQ. V lost 1 base and J lost 6, with 10 bases in between. The CDR3 region has the DNA TGTGCCAGCAGCTTAGGGGGAGTAGGTCAGCCCCAGCATTTT. Its protein is CASSLGGVGQPQHF.

The J gene is TRBJ2-2, the V gene TRBV7-2, with 11 positions matching TRBD1. CDR1 is SGHTA, CDR2 FQGNSA, per germline. V gave up 5 bases and J gave up 5 bases; unmatched junction bases: 4. The CDR3 is 15 residues long. CDR3 amino acids: CASSPGQGATGELFF. CDR3 bases: TGTGCCAGCAGCCCCGGACAGGGGGCAACCGGGGAGCTGTTTTTT.

The chain joins TRBV3-1 (or the pseudogene TRBV3-2) to TRBJ2-7; no firm D call. The length of the CDR3 is 14 residues. Germline assignment: CDR1 LGHDT and CDR2 YNNKEL (reference sequence). Deletions cut 4 bases from V and 5 bases from J, with 15 bases between. The CDR3 DNA reads as TGTGCCAGCAGCCGAACCCAGTTTGGCAACGAGCAGTACTTC. This gives the protein CASSRTQFGNEQYF.

The V and J genes are TRBV5-1 and TRBJ2-7; 8 bases agree with TRBD1. J was trimmed by 4 bases and V by 2 bases; bases with no gene match: 5. Germline lookup yields CDR1 SGHRS and CDR2 YFSETQ. The CDR3 totals 14 residues. The CDR3 loop reads CASSFGQGGYEQYF. In DNA, the CDR3 is TGCGCCAGCAGCTTTGGACAGGGTGGGTACGAGCAGTACTTC.

This sequence joins TRBV7-2 and TRBJ1-4, with 10 bases fitting TRBD1. With 5 bases clipped from V and 7 bases from J, the junction kept 13 bases outside the gene matches. CDR3 length: 17 residues. Germline CDR1 reads SGHTA; CDR2 reads FQGNSA. CDR3 nucleotide sequence: TGTGCCAGCAGCCCAAGACAGGGGGCGACTCCGAGTGAAAAACTGTTTTTT. It yields the protein CASSPRQGATPSEKLFF.

This clone was counted a single time. CDR3: CSVEGGQGYEQYF. DNA of the CDR3: TGCAGCGTTGAAGGGGGACAGGGCTACGAGCAGTACTTC. The V and J genes are TRBV29-1 and TRBJ2-7; 9 bases agree with TRBD1. The CDR3 runs 13 residues. In germline, CDR1 is SQVTM, CDR2 ANQGSEA. V lost 1 base to trimming and J lost 3 bases; unmatched junction nucleotides: 1.

This clone has just one count. This sequence joins TRBV4-1 and TRBJ2-3, with a weak D call TRBD2 (6 bases). Trimming stripped 8 bases from V and 2 bases from J, with 23 bases between. Germline assignment: CDR1 MGHRA and CDR2 YSYEKL. This CDR3 comprises 17 residues. The DNA of the CDR3 is TGCGCCAGCGACCGGGATGAATCTAGCGCTTACACAGATACGCAGTATTTT. As protein: CASDRDESSAYTDTQYF.

This chain links TRBV11-3 with TRBJ1-2; possible D gene TRBD1, 5 bases. V lost 4 bases to trimming and J lost 3 bases, with 12 bases between them. This CDR3 has 14 residues. From germline, CDR1 is SGHNT and CDR2 YENEEA. The CDR3 bases are TGTGCCAGCAGCTCTGGGGCAGAGGACTATGGCTACACCTTC. This encodes CASSSGAEDYGYTF.

The V and J genes are TRBV7-9 and TRBJ2-1; 9 positions agree with TRBD2. This CDR3 comprises 15 residues. J gave up 4 bases and V 2 bases, and 3 bases lay outside the gene matches. CDR1 and CDR2 from the germline V gene are SEHNR and FQNEAQ (reference sequence). The CDR3 region is CASSLIAGEYNEQFF. The CDR3 bases are TGTGCCAGCAGCTTAATAGCGGGAGAATACAATGAGCAGTTCTTC. Full variable domain (rest looked up from reference TRBV7-9 and TRBJ2-1): DTGVSQNPRHKITKRGQNVTFRCDPISEHNRLYWYRQTLGQGPEFLTYFQNEAQLEKSRLLSDRFSAERPKGSFSTLEIQRTEQGDSAMYLCASSLIAGEYNEQFFGPGTRLTVL.

This chain uses TRBV7-2 with TRBJ1-5; D is unclear. Trimming stripped 5 bases from V and 0 bases from J, with 8 bases between. The CDR3 is 14 amino acids. Germline-derived CDR1 and CDR2 are SGHTA and FQGNSA. The CDR3 is CASSPPFSNQPQHF. DNA of the CDR3: TGTGCCAGCAGCCCCCCTTTTAGCAATCAGCCCCAGCATTTT.

This clone showed up just a few times. The same CDR3 is also encoded by other DNA sequences in this sample. The V and J genes are TRBV3-1 (or the pseudogene TRBV3-2) and TRBJ1-5, with 8 bases lining up with TRBD1. Per the germline V gene, CDR1 is LGHDT and CDR2 is YNNKEL (reference sequence). V gave up 4 bases and J gave up 4 bases; unmatched junction bases: 6. The CDR3 totals 15 residues. The CDR3 DNA reads as TGTGCCAGCAGCCCCAAAGACAGGGGTAATCAGCCCCAGCATTTT. Protein sequence: CASSPKDRGNQPQHF.

V is TRBV13 and J is TRBJ1-4; D might be TRBD1 (5 bases). The CDR3 length is 16 residues. The germline CDR1 and CDR2 sequences are PRHDT and FYEKMQ (reference sequence). V shed 7 bases and J shed 1 base, with 16 bases lying between them. The CDR3 sequence is CASTKDSWGTNEKLFF. The DNA of the CDR3 is TGTGCCAGCACCAAAGACAGTTGGGGAACTAATGAAAAACTGTTTTTT. The variable domain in full, completed from reference TRBV13 and TRBJ1-4, reads AAGVIQSPRHLIKEKRETATLKCYPIPRHDTVYWYQQGPGQDPQFLISFYEKMQSDKGSIPDRFSAQQFSDYHSELNMSSLELGDSALYFCASTKDSWGTNEKLFFGSGTQLSVL.

The rearrangement links TRBV4-2 to TRBJ2-3; D is perhaps TRBD2 (7 bases). Germline values: CDR1 LGHNA, CDR2 YNFKEQ. This CDR3 region has 15 residues. V was clipped by 4 bases and J by 7 bases, with 18 bases between them. CDR3 nucleotide sequence: TGTGCCAGCAGCCCCCGCCCGGGGGGCTACTATACGCAGTATTTT. Encoded protein: CASSPRPGGYYTQYF.

The chain has TRBV20-1 and TRBJ2-1; 9 positions agree with TRBD2. CDR3 length: 14 residues. Looked up from germline, CDR1 is DFQATT and CDR2 is SNEGSKA (reference sequence). Unmatched junction bases numbered 8, after V lost 3 bases and J lost 8 bases. The CDR3 DNA sequence: TGCAGTGCTAGTCCGGCGGGGGGGCGCGATGAGCAGTTCTTC. Translating gives CSASPAGGRDEQFF.

The J gene is TRBJ2-2, the V gene TRBV5-8; D is undetermined. Germline V gene data show CDR1 as SGHTS and CDR2 as YDEGEE. Trimming left V 4 bases short and J 1 base short, with 8 bases between. The CDR3 length is 14 residues. The CDR3 DNA reads as TGTGCCAGCAGCGTCGCAGTGAACACCGGGGAGCTGTTTTTT. Translation: CASSVAVNTGELFF. The variable domain in full, with the rest retrieved from reference TRBV5-8 and TRBJ2-2, is EAGVTQSPTHLIKTRGQQATLRCSPISGHTSVYWYQQALGLGLQFLLWYDEGEERNRGNFPPRFSGRQFPNYSSELNVNALELEDSALYLCASSVAVNTGELFFGEGSRLTVL.

The chain is built from TRBV7-9 and TRBJ2-7; D gene unclear. In germline, CDR1 is SEHNR, CDR2 FQNEAQ (reference sequence). The CDR3 is made up of 12 amino acids. Trimming cost V 0 bases and J 6 bases, with 6 bases left between them. The CDR3 loop reads CASSLARLEQYF. CDR3 bases: TGTGCCAGCAGCTTAGCACGACTCGAGCAGTACTTC.

The chain joins TRBV27 to TRBJ2-1; TRBD1 is a possible D gene (5 bases). V dropped 7 bases and J dropped 10 bases, with 20 bases sitting between them. This CDR3 contains 14 residues. Germline CDR1 is MNHEY and CDR2 is SMNVEV (reference sequence). Here the CDR3 reads CASNTNSGFGEQFF. CDR3 bases: TGTGCCAGCAATACGAACTCAGGGTTCGGGGAGCAGTTCTTC.

The genes are TRBV2 and TRBJ1-4, with D possibly being TRBD1 (5 bases). The CDR3 sequence is 18 residues long. Germline-derived CDR1 and CDR2 are SNHLY and FYNNEI. Trimming stripped 6 bases from V and 8 bases from J, with 28 bases between. The CDR3 nucleotides are TGTGCCAGCAGAGAACCCGGGACCGGCCGTGGCGGGACCGAAAAACTGTTTTTT. It translates to CASREPGTGRGGTEKLFF.

This chain joins TRBV2 and TRBJ1-2; tentative D call: TRBD1 (5 bases). The CDR3 sequence is 13 residues long. The germline V gene encodes CDR1 SNHLY and CDR2 FYNNEI. Trimming removed 4 bases at V and 4 bases at J, with 10 bases between. CDR3 amino acids: CASSGSGVYGYTF. CDR3 bases: TGTGCCAGCAGTGGTTCGGGGGTCTATGGCTACACCTTC.

In the case of this clone: One end of the junction does not line up with germline, which may come from a read error. The V and J genes are TRBV18 and TRBJ2-3; 10 bases match TRBD1. The CDR3 is made up of 16 amino acids. CDR1 is KGHSH, CDR2 LQKENI, per germline. This CDR3 reads CASSPLGQGSTDTQYF. The CDR3 nucleotides are TGTGCCAGCTCCCCACTGGGACAGGGGTCGACAGATACGCAGTATTTT.

In DNA, the CDR3 is TGTGCCAGCAGTTCAAGGGACAGGGGGTTCTACGAGCAGTACTTC. Protein product: CASSSRDRGFYEQYF. The chain employs TRBV28 and TRBJ2-7; 11 positions match TRBD1. CDR1 and CDR2 from the germline V gene are MDHEN and SYDVKM. The CDR3 runs to 15 residues. Losses at the gene ends were 4 bases for V and 3 bases for J; bases not matched to a gene: 5.

This chain connects TRBV14 to TRBJ1-6, with D possibly matching TRBD1 (6 bases). The V end was cut by 4 bases, the J end by 0 bases, with 10 bases between. The CDR3 is 16 residues long. Germline values: CDR1 SGHDN, CDR2 FVKESK. The CDR3 sequence: CASSRGGSSYNSPLHF. For the CDR3, the DNA is TGTGCCAGCAGCCGGGGGGGCAGCTCCTATAATTCACCCCTCCACTTT.

V is TRBV11-2 and J is TRBJ1-5; D call uncertain. Trimming removed 7 bases from V and 9 bases from J, with 16 bases in between. CDR1 and CDR2 (germline): SGHAT, FQNNGV. This CDR3 region has 13 residues. The CDR3 DNA follows: TGTGCCAGCACCGCTATCCCAAACGGGCCCCAGCATTTT. Protein product: CASTAIPNGPQHF.

This chain joins TRBV3-1 (or the pseudogene TRBV3-2) and TRBJ2-7; a possible D gene is TRBD2 (5 bases). The V end lost 3 bases, the J end lost 3 bases, and 12 bases lay between the germline ends. Germline CDR1 reads LGHDT; CDR2 reads YNNKEL (reference sequence). The CDR3 runs 14 residues. CDR3 coding DNA: TGTGCCAGCAGCCATACGGGGATAAACTACGAGCAGTACTTC. This gives the protein CASSHTGINYEQYF.

This clone was observed a single time. The chain carries TRBV4-1 and TRBJ2-7; 14 bases agree with TRBD2. Germline CDR1 MGHRA, CDR2 YSYEKL. The length of the CDR3 is 16 residues. V was pared by 1 base and J by 4 bases, with 3 bases of the junction left unmatched. CDR3 region: CASSQVGTSGSYEQYF. The CDR3 region has the DNA TGCGCCAGCAGCCAAGTGGGGACTAGCGGGAGTTACGAGCAGTACTTC.